This T cell receptor (beta chain) came from a study of shared clonotypes between healthy human individuals. In the study overall: CD4 naive and memory got three plates each, CD8 naive two, CD8 memory one.

The protocol was immunoSEQ multiplex PCR, while the TCRdb copy is restricted to in-frame clones and leaves out a portion. The table includes about 1.1 million clones, about 72% detected once. Germline lookup yields CDR1 LGHNA and CDR2 YNFKEQ. There are 16 residues in the CDR3. The ends were cut back, 2 bases at V and 6 bases at J, with 20 bases in the middle. The chain uses TRBV4-2 and TRBJ2-7; tentatively, D is TRBD2 (5 bases). The sequenced sample consisted of memory CD4+ T cells from PBMCs. Stated subset: CD45RA-negative fraction. This TCR was recovered from a man in his late teens or twenties in good health. Some clones in this sample may be carry-over from other donors' samples. The CDR3 sequence: CASSQSRAATMGEQYF. The DNA for the CDR3 is TGTGCCAGCAGCCAATCGAGGGCAGCTACGATGGGCGAGCAGTACTTC.